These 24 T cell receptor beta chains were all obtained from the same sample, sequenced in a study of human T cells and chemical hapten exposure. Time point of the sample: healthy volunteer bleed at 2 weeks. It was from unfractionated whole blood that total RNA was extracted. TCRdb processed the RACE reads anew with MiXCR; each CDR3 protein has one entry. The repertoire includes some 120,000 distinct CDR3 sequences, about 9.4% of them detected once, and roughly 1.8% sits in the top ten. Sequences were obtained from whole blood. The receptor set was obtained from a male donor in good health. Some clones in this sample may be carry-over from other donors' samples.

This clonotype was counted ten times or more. The CDR3 coding sequence is TGTGCCAGCAGTCCCCGCCGGGGCTGGACTGAAGCTTTCTTT. Translation: CASSPRRGWTEAFF. The rearrangement uses TRBV6-5 and TRBJ1-1; possible D gene TRBD1, 5 bases. V was shortened by 5 bases and J by 5 bases, with 15 bases between the two germline ends. Germline lookup yields CDR1 MNHEY and CDR2 SVGAGI. This CDR3 has 14 amino acids.

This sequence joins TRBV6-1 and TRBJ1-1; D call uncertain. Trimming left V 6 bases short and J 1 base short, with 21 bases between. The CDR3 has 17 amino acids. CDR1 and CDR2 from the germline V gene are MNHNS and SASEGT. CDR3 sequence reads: CASRERTAGVGNTEAFF. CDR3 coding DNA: TGTGCCAGCAGGGAAAGGACGGCAGGTGTTGGGAACACTGAAGCTTTCTTT.

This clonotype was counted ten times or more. CDR3 region: CASSTTGPTEAFF. CDR3 in DNA: TGTGCCAGCAGCACCACAGGTCCCACTGAAGCTTTCTTT. The rearrangement joins TRBV7-9 to TRBJ1-1, with TRBD1 as a possible D gene (5 bases). The germline V gene encodes CDR1 SEHNR and CDR2 FQNEAQ (reference sequence). The CDR3 is 13 residues long. V lost 5 bases to trimming and J lost 4 bases, with 11 bases between them. Filled out from reference TRBV7-9 and TRBJ1-1, the complete variable domain reads DTGVSQNPRHKITKRGQNVTFRCDPISEHNRLYWYRQTLGQGPEFLTYFQNEAQLEKSRLLSDRFSAERPKGSFSTLEIQRTEQGDSAMYLCASSTTGPTEAFFGQGTRLTVV.

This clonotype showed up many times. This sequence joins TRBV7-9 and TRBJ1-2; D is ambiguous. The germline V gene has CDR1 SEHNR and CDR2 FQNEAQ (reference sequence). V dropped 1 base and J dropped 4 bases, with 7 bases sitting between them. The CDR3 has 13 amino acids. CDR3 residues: CASSLEGFYGYTF. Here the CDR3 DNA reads TGTGCCAGCAGCTTAGAAGGGTTCTATGGCTACACCTTC.

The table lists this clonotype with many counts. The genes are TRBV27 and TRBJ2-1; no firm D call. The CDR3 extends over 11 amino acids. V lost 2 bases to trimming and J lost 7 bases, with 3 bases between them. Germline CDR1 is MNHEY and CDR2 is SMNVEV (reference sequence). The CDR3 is CASSLANEQFF. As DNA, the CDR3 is TGTGCCAGCAGTTTAGCAAATGAGCAGTTCTTC.

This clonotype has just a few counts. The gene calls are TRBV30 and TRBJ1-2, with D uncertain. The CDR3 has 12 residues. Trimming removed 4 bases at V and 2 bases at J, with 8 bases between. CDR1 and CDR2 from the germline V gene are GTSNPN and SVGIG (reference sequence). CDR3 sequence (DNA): TGTGCCTGGATGGTCCCGAACTATGGCTACACCTTC. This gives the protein CAWMVPNYGYTF.

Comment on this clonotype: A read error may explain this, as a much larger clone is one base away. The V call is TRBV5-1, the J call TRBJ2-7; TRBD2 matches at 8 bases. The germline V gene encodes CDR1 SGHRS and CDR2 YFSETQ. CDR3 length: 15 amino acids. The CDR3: CVSSLGGTSSYEQYF. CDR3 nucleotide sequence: TGCGTCAGCAGCTTGGGAGGGACTAGCTCCTACGAGCAGTACTTC.

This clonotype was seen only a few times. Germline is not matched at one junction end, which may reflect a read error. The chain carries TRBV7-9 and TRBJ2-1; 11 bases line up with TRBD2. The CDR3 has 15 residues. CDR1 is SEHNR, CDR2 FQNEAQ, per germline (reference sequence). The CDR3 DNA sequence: TGTGCCAGCAGGTTAGCGGGAGGGCCCTACAATGAGCAGTTCTTC. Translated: CASRLAGGPYNEQFF.

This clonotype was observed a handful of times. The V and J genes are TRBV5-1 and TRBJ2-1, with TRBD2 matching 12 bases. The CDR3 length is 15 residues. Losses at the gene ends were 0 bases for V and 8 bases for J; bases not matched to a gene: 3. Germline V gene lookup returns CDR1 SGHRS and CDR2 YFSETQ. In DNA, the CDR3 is TGCGCCAGCAGCTTGGGACTAGCGGGAGCGGATGAGCAGTTCTTC. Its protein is CASSLGLAGADEQFF.

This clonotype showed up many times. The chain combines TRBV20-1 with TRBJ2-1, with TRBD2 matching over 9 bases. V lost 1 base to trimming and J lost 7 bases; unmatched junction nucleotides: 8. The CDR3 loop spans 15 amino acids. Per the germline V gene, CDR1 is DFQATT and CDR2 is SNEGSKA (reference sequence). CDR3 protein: CSARGGSGSLNEQFF. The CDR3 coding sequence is TGCAGTGCTAGAGGGGGTAGCGGGAGTTTGAATGAGCAGTTCTTC.

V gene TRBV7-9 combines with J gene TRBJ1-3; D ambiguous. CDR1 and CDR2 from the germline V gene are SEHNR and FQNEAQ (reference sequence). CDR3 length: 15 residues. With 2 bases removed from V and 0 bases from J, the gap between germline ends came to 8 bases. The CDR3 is CASSLLEDSGNTIYF. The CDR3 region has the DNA TGTGCCAGCAGCTTATTAGAGGACTCTGGAAACACCATATATTTT.

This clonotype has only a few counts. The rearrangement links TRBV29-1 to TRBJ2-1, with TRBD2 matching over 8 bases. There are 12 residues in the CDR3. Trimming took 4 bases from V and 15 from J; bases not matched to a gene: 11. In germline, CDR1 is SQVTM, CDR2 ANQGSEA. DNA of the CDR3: TGCAGCGTTGGTGATAGGAGCGGGAGTTGGTTCTTC. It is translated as CSVGDRSGSWFF.

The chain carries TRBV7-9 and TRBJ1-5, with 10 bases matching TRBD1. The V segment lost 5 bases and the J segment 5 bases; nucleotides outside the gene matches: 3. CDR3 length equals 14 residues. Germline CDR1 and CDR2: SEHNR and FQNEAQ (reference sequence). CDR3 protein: CASSRTGGDQPQHF. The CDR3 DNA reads TGTGCCAGCAGCAGGACAGGGGGGGATCAGCCCCAGCATTTT. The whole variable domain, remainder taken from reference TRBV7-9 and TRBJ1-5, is DTGVSQNPRHKITKRGQNVTFRCDPISEHNRLYWYRQTLGQGPEFLTYFQNEAQLEKSRLLSDRFSAERPKGSFSTLEIQRTEQGDSAMYLCASSRTGGDQPQHFGDGTRLSIL.

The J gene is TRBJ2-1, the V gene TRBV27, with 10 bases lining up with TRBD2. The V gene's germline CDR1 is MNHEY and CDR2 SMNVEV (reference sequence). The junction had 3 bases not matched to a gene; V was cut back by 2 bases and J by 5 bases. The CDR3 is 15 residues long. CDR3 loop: CASSLNGLADNEQFF. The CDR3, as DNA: TGTGCCAGCAGTTTAAATGGACTAGCGGACAATGAGCAGTTCTTC.

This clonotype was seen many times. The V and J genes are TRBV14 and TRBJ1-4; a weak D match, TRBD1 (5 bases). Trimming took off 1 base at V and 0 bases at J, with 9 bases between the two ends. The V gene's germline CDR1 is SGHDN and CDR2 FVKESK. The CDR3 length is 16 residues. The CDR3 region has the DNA TGTGCCAGCAGCCAAGTGAGGGGCACAACTAATGAAAAACTGTTTTTT. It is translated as CASSQVRGTTNEKLFF.

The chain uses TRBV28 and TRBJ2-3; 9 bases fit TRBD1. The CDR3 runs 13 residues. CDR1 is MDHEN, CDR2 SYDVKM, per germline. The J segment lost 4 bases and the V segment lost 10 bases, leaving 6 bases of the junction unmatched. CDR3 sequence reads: CAIPGQGPDTQYF. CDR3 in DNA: TGTGCCATACCGGGACAGGGTCCAGATACGCAGTATTTT.

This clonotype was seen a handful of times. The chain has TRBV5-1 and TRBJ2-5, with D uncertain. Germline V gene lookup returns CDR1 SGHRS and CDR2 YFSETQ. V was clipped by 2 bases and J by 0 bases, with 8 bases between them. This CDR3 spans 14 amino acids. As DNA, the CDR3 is TGCGCCAGCAGCTTCGGCGAGTACCAAGAGACCCAGTACTTC. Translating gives CASSFGEYQETQYF.

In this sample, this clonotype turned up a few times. The CDR3 spells CASSLLGRDGYTF. CDR3 DNA: TGTGCCAGCAGTTTACTGGGGCGGGATGGCTACACCTTC. The chain combines TRBV12-3 or TRBV12-4 with TRBJ1-2; D is perhaps TRBD1 (5 bases). V was clipped by 2 bases and J by 6 bases, with 10 bases between them. The CDR3 length is 13 residues.

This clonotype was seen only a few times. CDR3 region: CSVEASGSPHNEQFF. DNA for the CDR3: TGCAGCGTTGAGGCTAGCGGGAGCCCCCACAATGAGCAGTTCTTC. The chain combines TRBV29-1 with TRBJ2-1, with TRBD2 identical over 10 bases. The CDR3 runs to 15 residues. From germline, CDR1 is SQVTM and CDR2 ANQGSEA. V shed 3 bases and J 5 bases; nucleotides not matched to a gene: 7.

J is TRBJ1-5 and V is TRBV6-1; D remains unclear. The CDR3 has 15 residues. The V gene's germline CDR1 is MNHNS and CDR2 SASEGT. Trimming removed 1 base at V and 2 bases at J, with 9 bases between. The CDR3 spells CASSEDTSGNQPQHF. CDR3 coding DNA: TGTGCCAGCAGTGAAGACACCTCAGGCAATCAGCCCCAGCATTTT.

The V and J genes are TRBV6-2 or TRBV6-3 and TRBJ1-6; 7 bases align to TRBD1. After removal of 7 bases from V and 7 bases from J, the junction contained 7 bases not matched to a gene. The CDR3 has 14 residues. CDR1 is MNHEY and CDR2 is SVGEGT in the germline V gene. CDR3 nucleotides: TGTGCCAGCACCCTGGGACAGATGAATTCACCCCTCCACTTT. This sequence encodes CASTLGQMNSPLHF.

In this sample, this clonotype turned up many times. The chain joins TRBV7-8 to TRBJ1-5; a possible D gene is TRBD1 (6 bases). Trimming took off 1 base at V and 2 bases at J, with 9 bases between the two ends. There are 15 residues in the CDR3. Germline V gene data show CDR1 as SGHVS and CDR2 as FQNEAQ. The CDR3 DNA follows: TGTGCCAGCAGCTTAGGGAGGACAGGCAATCAGCCCCAGCATTTT. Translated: CASSLGRTGNQPQHF.

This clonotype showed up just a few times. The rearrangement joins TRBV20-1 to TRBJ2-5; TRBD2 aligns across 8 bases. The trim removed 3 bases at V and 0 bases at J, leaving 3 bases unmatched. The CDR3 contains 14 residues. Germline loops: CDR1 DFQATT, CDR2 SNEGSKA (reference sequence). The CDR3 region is CSARDSGNQETQYF. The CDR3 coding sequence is TGCAGTGCTAGGGATAGCGGGAACCAAGAGACCCAGTACTTC.

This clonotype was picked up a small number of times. CDR3 sequence reads: CASSPSEGPEQYF. The CDR3 DNA reads TGTGCCAGCAGCCCATCGGAGGGGCCCGAGCAGTACTTC. The chain carries TRBV16 and TRBJ2-7, with a possible D match to TRBD2 (6 bases). Germline CDR1 and CDR2: KGHSY and FQNENV. The CDR3 covers 13 residues. The germline V and J ends were trimmed by 4 bases and 6 bases, with 13 bases remaining between them.